This T cell receptor (beta chain) comes out of a study of graft-versus-host responses after intestinal transplantation. Clones were sequenced by immunoSEQ multiplex PCR, and TCRdb holds only the in-frame ones, with some missing. The data contain around 37,000 clones, roughly four fifths of them singletons. The V and J ends lost 0 bases and 1 base, in that order; junction bases with no gene match: 10. The CDR3 contains 20 residues. The starting material was PBMCs, obtained about 990 days after transplant. The genes are TRBV5-3 and TRBJ2-6; TRBD1 matches at 10 bases. TRBV5-3 is given ORF status, its function remaining uncertain. This sequence originates from a human patient who received an intestinal transplant, so some T cells may come from the graft donor. DNA for the CDR3: TGTGCCAGAAGCTTGGCGAGAGAAGGGACAGGGGAGTCTGGGGCCAACGTCCTGACTTTC. Protein product: CARSLAREGTGESGANVLTF.